The rows below give T cell receptor beta chains drawn from one sample of a study of PD-1 blockade in classical Hodgkin lymphoma. TCRdb's table, derived via immunoSEQ multiplex PCR, lists solely in-frame clones and lacks some. The repertoire has approximately 44,000 clones, roughly two thirds of them found once; the top ten carry around 3.1%. Material: peripheral blood mononuclear cells (PBMCs), obtained before the fourth cycle of nivolumab. All receptors derive from a human donor with classical Hodgkin lymphoma. CDR3s include the opening cysteine and the closing phenylalanine or tryptophan. A D gene is named only where the DNA matches it firmly. Rows may omit the clone size; those that give it use once, few, many or a size class.

j_call v_call d_call clone_size cdr3_aa cdr3_nt
TRBJ2-7 TRBV28 . . CASSPRGDSSYEQYF TGTGCCAGCAGCCCGAGGGGGGACAGCTCCTACGAGCAGTACTTC
TRBJ1-1 TRBV28 TRBD1 medium-sized CASSVTGTNTEAFF TGTGCCAGCAGCGTGACAGGGACGAACACTGAAGCTTTCTTT
TRBJ2-2 TRBV6-1 . . CASSEKDTGELFF TGTGCCAGCAGTGAAAAAGACACCGGGGAGCTGTTTTTT
TRBJ2-2 TRBV25-1 TRBD2 few CASSESGSGRVGGELFF TGTGCCAGCAGTGAAAGTGGTAGCGGGAGAGTTGGCGGGGAGCTGTTTTTT
TRBJ2-5 TRBV28 TRBD1 . CASLGGRETQYF TGTGCCAGCCTAGGGGGCCGAGAGACCCAGTACTTC
TRBJ1-4 TRBV30 . . CAWRPPGARGEKLFF TGTGCCTGGAGGCCCCCCGGGGCTAGGGGTGAAAAACTGTTTTTT
TRBJ1-5 TRBV6-5 TRBD1 . CASSYGTGNQPQHF TGTGCCAGCAGTTACGGGACAGGGAATCAGCCCCAGCATTTT
TRBJ2-7 TRBV7-9 TRBD1 . CASSPSPRPRTGAYEQYF TGTGCCAGCAGCCCATCACCCCGACCAAGGACAGGCGCCTACGAGCAGTACTTC
TRBJ2-7 TRBV21-1 . once CASSRMTGTSYEQYF TGTGCCAGCAGCAGAATGACAGGTACTTCCTACGAGCAGTACTTC
TRBJ2-7 TRBV6-6 . few CASSFYRDSYEQYF TGTGCCAGCAGTTTCTACCGGGACTCCTACGAGCAGTACTTC
TRBJ1-1 TRBV6-5 TRBD1 once CASSYPGQGIETFF TGTGCCAGCAGTTACCCGGGACAGGGTATTGAAACTTTCTTT
TRBJ1-6 TRBV7-6 . . CASSLTANVNNSPLHF TGTGCCAGCAGCTTAACAGCCAATGTCAATAATTCACCCCTCCACTTT
TRBJ2-5 TRBV18 . . CASSPGGGETQYF TGTGCCAGCTCACCGGGGGGAGGCGAGACCCAGTACTTC
TRBJ2-3 TRBV7-3 . once CASSPQRGDTQYF TGTGCCAGCAGCCCCCAAAGGGGTGATACGCAGTATTTT
TRBJ2-7 TRBV27 TRBD2 . CASSLLAGGYEQYF TGTGCCAGCAGTCTACTAGCGGGAGGCTACGAGCAGTACTTC
TRBJ1-2 TRBV9 . . CASSPAREIYGYTF TGTGCCAGCAGCCCTGCCCGGGAGATCTATGGCTACACCTTC
TRBJ1-2 TRBV5-1 . few CASSLDRPNYGYTF TGCGCCAGCAGCTTGGACAGGCCTAACTATGGCTACACCTTC
TRBJ2-1 TRBV28 . . CASSPPVGDNEQFF TGTGCCAGCAGTCCCCCCGTTGGAGACAATGAGCAGTTCTTC
TRBJ1-3 TRBV10-1 . . CASSESPGRTGNTIYF TGCGCCAGCAGTGAGTCCCCCGGGAGAACTGGAAACACCATATATTTT
TRBJ1-4 TRBV11-2 . . CASSLDWPPTNEKLFF TGTGCCAGCAGCTTAGATTGGCCCCCAACTAATGAAAAACTGTTTTTT